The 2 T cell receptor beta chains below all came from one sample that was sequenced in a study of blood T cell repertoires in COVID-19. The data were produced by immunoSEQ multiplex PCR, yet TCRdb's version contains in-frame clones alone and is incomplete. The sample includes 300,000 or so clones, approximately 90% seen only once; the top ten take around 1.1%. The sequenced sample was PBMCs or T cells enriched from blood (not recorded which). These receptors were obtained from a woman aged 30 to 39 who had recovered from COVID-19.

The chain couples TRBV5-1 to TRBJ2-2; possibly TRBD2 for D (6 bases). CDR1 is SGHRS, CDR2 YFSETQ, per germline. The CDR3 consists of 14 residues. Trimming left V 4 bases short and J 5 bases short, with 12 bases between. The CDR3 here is CASSGDSPTGELFF. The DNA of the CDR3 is TGCGCCAGCAGCGGGGACTCCCCAACCGGGGAGCTGTTTTTT.

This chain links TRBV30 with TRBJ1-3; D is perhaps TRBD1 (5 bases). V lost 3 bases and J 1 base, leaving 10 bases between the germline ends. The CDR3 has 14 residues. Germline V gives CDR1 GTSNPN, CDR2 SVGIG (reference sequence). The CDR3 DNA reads TGTGCCTGGAGCTCACAGGCTTCTGGAAACACCATATATTTT. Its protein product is CAWSSQASGNTIYF.